Described below is a single T cell receptor beta chain sequence and its context. These data originate in a study of blood T cell repertoires in COVID-19. From germline, CDR1 is SNHLY and CDR2 FYNNEI. The CDR3 consists of 14 residues. Deletions cut 4 bases from V and 3 bases from J, with 9 bases between. Sequencing was performed with immunoSEQ multiplex PCR; in TCRdb, only in-frame clones are kept and a portion is missing. The data contain 250,000 to 400,000 clones, around 90% of them singletons. Sequenced: peripheral blood. The V gene is TRBV2, the J gene TRBJ1-4, with a weak D call TRBD1 (6 bases). This receptor was obtained from a woman younger than 45 with COVID-19, enrolled during active disease. Here the CDR3 reads CASSGQAANEKLFF. DNA for the CDR3: TGTGCCAGCAGTGGACAGGCAGCTAATGAAAAACTGTTTTTT.